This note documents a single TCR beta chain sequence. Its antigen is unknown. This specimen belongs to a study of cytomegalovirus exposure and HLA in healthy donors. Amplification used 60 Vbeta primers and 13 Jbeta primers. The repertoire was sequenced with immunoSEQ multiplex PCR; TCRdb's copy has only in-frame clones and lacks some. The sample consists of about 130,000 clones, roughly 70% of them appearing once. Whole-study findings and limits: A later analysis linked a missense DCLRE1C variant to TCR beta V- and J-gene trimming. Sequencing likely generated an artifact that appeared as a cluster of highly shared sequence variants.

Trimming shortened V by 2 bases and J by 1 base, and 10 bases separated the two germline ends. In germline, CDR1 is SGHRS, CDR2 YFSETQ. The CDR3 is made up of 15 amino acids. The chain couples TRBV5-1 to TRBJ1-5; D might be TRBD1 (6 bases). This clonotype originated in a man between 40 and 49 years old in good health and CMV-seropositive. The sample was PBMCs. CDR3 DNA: TGCGCCAGCAGCTTAACAGGGTTCAGCAATCAGCCCCAGCATTTT. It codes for CASSLTGFSNQPQHF.